What follows are 25 T cell receptor beta chains derived from one specimen sequenced in a study of blood T cell repertoires in COVID-19. Clones were read by immunoSEQ multiplex PCR, and TCRdb kept only the in-frame ones, dropping some. The repertoire has hundreds of thousands of clones, around 89% of them found once; the top ten carry roughly 1.1%. The source material was PBMCs or T cells enriched from blood (not recorded which). The receptor source for this set is a man younger than 40 who had recovered from COVID-19.

The CDR3 region has the DNA TGTGCCAGCTCACCACCGGTGGGAGGGCCGTACACCGGGGAGCTGTTTTTT. Amino acid sequence: CASSPPVGGPYTGELFF. J is TRBJ2-2 and V is TRBV18; 7 bases fit TRBD2. The germline CDR1 and CDR2 sequences are KGHSH and LQKENI. Trimming cost V 0 bases and J 3 bases; bases outside gene matches: 7. The CDR3 is made up of 17 amino acids.

This clone has just a few counts. V is TRBV30 and J is TRBJ2-5; D is perhaps TRBD1 (6 bases). The CDR3 spans 12 residues. V lost 1 base and J lost 5, with 8 bases in between. Germline CDR1 and CDR2: GTSNPN and SVGIG (reference sequence). This chain's CDR3 is CAWSEQGETQYF. In DNA form, the CDR3 reads TGTGCCTGGAGTGAACAGGGTGAGACCCAGTACTTC.

The gene calls are TRBV19 and TRBJ2-3; possibly TRBD1 for D (6 bases). Trimming cost V 5 bases and J 3 bases, with 15 bases left between them. This CDR3 comprises 15 residues. From germline, CDR1 is LNHDA and CDR2 SQIVND (reference sequence). The DNA for the CDR3 is TGTGCCAGTAGTGCACCGGGACAAAGGACAGATACGCAGTATTTT. Translating it yields CASSAPGQRTDTQYF.

V usage is TRBV10-3 and J usage is TRBJ2-5, with 9 bases lining up with TRBD2. Germline loops: CDR1 ENHRY, CDR2 SYGVKD. The CDR3 loop spans 17 amino acids. With V trimmed by 0 bases and J by 1 base, 6 bases remained unmatched. This CDR3 is CAISESGGGRAQETQYF. The CDR3 DNA reads TGTGCCATCAGTGAGTCGGGAGGCGGGAGGGCCCAAGAGACCCAGTACTTC.

This chain uses TRBV19 with TRBJ2-1; 10 nucleotides match TRBD1. Germline values: CDR1 LNHDA, CDR2 SQIVND (reference sequence). This CDR3 is built from 14 residues. V lost 6 bases to trimming and J lost 7 bases; unmatched junction nucleotides: 6. Here the CDR3 reads CASRLDRGENEQFF. The DNA for the CDR3 is TGTGCCAGTAGGCTGGACAGGGGGGAGAATGAGCAGTTCTTC.

The chain has TRBV9 and TRBJ2-2, with D unresolved. Germline CDR1 reads SGDLS; CDR2 reads YYNGEE. Trimming stripped 1 base from V and 1 base from J, with 5 bases between. This CDR3 comprises 14 residues. CDR3: CASSVSWNTGELFF. The CDR3 DNA follows: TGTGCCAGCAGCGTAAGCTGGAACACCGGGGAGCTGTTTTTT.

V is TRBV18 and J is TRBJ1-1, with TRBD1 as a possible D gene (6 bases). This CDR3 is 11 amino acids long. Trimming removed 6 bases at V and 12 bases at J, with 14 bases between. Germline CDR1 is KGHSH and CDR2 is LQKENI. The DNA for the CDR3 is TGTGCCAGCTCTACCGGGGACAAATCTTTCTTT. Protein product: CASSTGDKSFF.

The chain combines TRBV5-1 with TRBJ2-7, with 7 bases identical to TRBD2. Germline CDR1 is SGHRS and CDR2 is YFSETQ. The V gene end was trimmed by 9 bases and the J gene end by 5 bases; junction bases not matched to a gene: 11. There are 13 residues in the CDR3. DNA of the CDR3: TGCGCCACCAAACTAGCGCAGTCCGACGAGCAGTACTTC. Protein: CATKLAQSDEQYF. The full variable domain, in which reference TRBV5-1 and TRBJ2-7 provide the parts outside the CDR3, is KAGVTQTPRYLIKTRGQQVTLSCSPISGHRSVSWYQQTPGQGLQFLFEYFSETQRNKGNFPGRFSGRQFSNSRSEMNVSTLELGDSALYLCATKLAQSDEQYFGPGTRLTVT.

The chain combines TRBV2 with TRBJ2-2; 10 positions agree with TRBD2. Trimming cost V 4 bases and J 5 bases; bases outside gene matches: 7. Germline loops: CDR1 SNHLY, CDR2 FYNNEI. The CDR3 covers 16 residues. The CDR3 loop reads CASSGIGLAATGELFF. CDR3 sequence (DNA): TGTGCCAGCAGTGGCATCGGACTAGCGGCTACCGGGGAGCTGTTTTTT.

This clone turned up a few times. The rearrangement links TRBV28 to TRBJ2-2, with TRBD2 matching 12 bases. The CDR3 extends over 18 amino acids. After removal of 2 bases from V and 1 base from J, the junction contained 5 bases not matched to a gene. Germline CDR1 is MDHEN and CDR2 is SYDVKM. The CDR3 here is CASSLTLAGGENTGELFF. The DNA for the CDR3 is TGTGCCAGCAGTTTAACTCTAGCGGGAGGGGAGAACACCGGGGAGCTGTTTTTT.

The chain is built from TRBV11-2 and TRBJ2-1, with unresolved D. From germline, CDR1 is SGHAT and CDR2 FQNNGV. This CDR3 has 13 amino acids. V lost 1 base, J lost 5 bases, and 6 bases lay in between. The CDR3 loop is CASSLGQNNEQFF. The CDR3 nucleotides read TGTGCCAGCAGCTTAGGGCAGAACAATGAGCAGTTCTTC. The whole variable domain, remainder taken from reference TRBV11-2 and TRBJ2-1, is EAGVAQSPRYKIIEKRQSVAFWCNPISGHATLYWYQQILGQGPKLLIQFQNNGVVDDSQLPKDRFSAERLKGVDSTLKIQPAKLEDSAVYLCASSLGQNNEQFFGPGTRLTVL.

The genes are TRBV7-9 and TRBJ1-1; D gene uncertain. Germline-derived CDR1 and CDR2 are SEHNR and FQNEAQ (reference sequence). The CDR3 is 17 amino acids. The germline V and J ends were trimmed by 1 base and 0 bases, with 15 bases remaining between them. Written as DNA, the CDR3 is TGTGCCAGCAGCTTAGTAGCAGCGCTTACCCTGAACACTGAAGCTTTCTTT. This codes for CASSLVAALTLNTEAFF. Looking up the rest from reference TRBV7-9 and TRBJ1-1 gives the full variable domain: DTGVSQNPRHKITKRGQNVTFRCDPISEHNRLYWYRQTLGQGPEFLTYFQNEAQLEKSRLLSDRFSAERPKGSFSTLEIQRTEQGDSAMYLCASSLVAALTLNTEAFFGQGTRLTVV.

The CDR3 bases are TGCGCCAGCAAAAGGGGACTAGGCACGGGGGAGCAGTACTTC. It specifies CASKRGLGTGEQYF. The chain employs TRBV10-2 and TRBJ2-7, with TRBD2 matching over 8 bases. CDR3 size: 14 residues. With 7 bases clipped from V and 7 bases from J, the junction kept 12 bases outside the gene matches. Germline V gene lookup returns CDR1 WSHSY and CDR2 SAAADI.

The genes are TRBV27 and TRBJ2-5; a weak D match, TRBD1 (5 bases). Trimming stripped 4 bases from V and 0 bases from J, with 9 bases between. The CDR3 has 14 amino acids. Germline assignment: CDR1 MNHEY and CDR2 SMNVEV (reference sequence). The CDR3 loop reads CASSSQGYQETQYF. The CDR3 coding sequence is TGTGCCAGCAGTTCTCAGGGTTACCAAGAGACCCAGTACTTC.

This chain connects TRBV27 to TRBJ1-1; TRBD1 matches 8 bases. The CDR3 has 15 amino acids. Germline V lookup: CDR1 MNHEY, CDR2 SMNVEV (reference sequence). V gave up 5 bases and J gave up 1 base; unmatched junction bases: 6. The chain's CDR3 is CASSRRQGKNTEAFF. Written as DNA, the CDR3 is TGTGCCAGCAGTAGGAGACAGGGGAAGAACACTGAAGCTTTCTTT.

The count of this clone is one. The chain links TRBV19 to TRBJ1-6; 7 nucleotides agree with TRBD1. Trimming cost V 3 bases and J 10 bases; bases outside gene matches: 12. Germline V CDR1 and CDR2: LNHDA, SQIVND (reference sequence). The CDR3 is 16 residues long. DNA for the CDR3: TGTGCCAGTAGTATCCCCAACGGCAGGGGGGACTCACCCCTCCACTTT. Translating gives CASSIPNGRGDSPLHF.

This clone was recorded many times. V gene TRBV5-5 combines with J gene TRBJ1-2; maybe TRBD1 (5 bases). The CDR3 sequence is 14 residues long. Germline values: CDR1 SGHKS, CDR2 YYEKEE (reference sequence). Trimming stripped 4 bases from V and 3 bases from J, with 13 bases between. CDR3 bases: TGTGCCAGCAGCCCTATGTGGGGGGACTATGGCTACACCTTC. Its protein is CASSPMWGDYGYTF.

The rearrangement uses TRBV28 and TRBJ2-7; 11 bases fit TRBD2. The V gene's germline CDR1 is MDHEN and CDR2 SYDVKM. Trimming cost V 6 bases and J 3 bases; bases outside gene matches: 4. The CDR3 is made up of 14 amino acids. This chain's CDR3 is CASRETSGNYEQYF. The CDR3 DNA follows: TGTGCCAGCAGGGAGACTAGCGGGAACTACGAGCAGTACTTC.

This chain links TRBV9 with TRBJ2-1, with 9 positions matching TRBD2. V trimming: 1 base; J trimming: 6 bases; junction bases outside the gene matches: 8. There are 16 residues in the CDR3. Germline V gene lookup returns CDR1 SGDLS and CDR2 YYNGEE. The CDR3 loop is CASSVLAGQMFNEQFF. For the CDR3, the DNA is TGTGCCAGCAGCGTACTAGCGGGACAAATGTTCAATGAGCAGTTCTTC.

The V call is TRBV9, the J call TRBJ2-3; TRBD2 aligns across 8 bases. The CDR3 is 16 amino acids. Trimming removed 4 bases from V and 7 bases from J; junction bases left unmatched: 14. Germline V CDR1 and CDR2: SGDLS, YYNGEE. This CDR3 reads CASSPAGSGKGYTQYF. Here the CDR3 DNA reads TGTGCCAGCAGCCCTGCGGGTAGCGGGAAGGGATATACGCAGTATTTT.

The chain combines TRBV14 with TRBJ1-1; TRBD1 might be the D (6 bases). V lost 6 bases and J 2 bases, leaving 19 bases between the germline ends. CDR3 size: 16 residues. The germline gives CDR1 SGHDN, CDR2 FVKESK. For the CDR3, the DNA is TGTGCCAGCAGTGAAGGGGGAGTCAGCAGAAACACTGAAGCTTTCTTT. The encoded protein is CASSEGGVSRNTEAFF.

The rearrangement joins TRBV10-1 to TRBJ2-2; possibly TRBD2 for D (5 bases). Trimming pared 4 bases from V and 6 bases from J, leaving 12 bases between. The CDR3 runs to 14 residues. Looked up from germline, CDR1 is WNHNN and CDR2 is SYGVQD (reference sequence). The chain's CDR3 is CASSATRAAGELFF. The CDR3 nucleotides read TGCGCCAGCAGTGCCACTAGGGCCGCCGGGGAGCTGTTTTTT.

This sequence joins TRBV2 and TRBJ1-4; 8 bases match TRBD1. CDR3 size: 15 residues. Germline CDR1 SNHLY, CDR2 FYNNEI. With V trimmed by 3 bases and J by 3 bases, 3 bases remained unmatched. The CDR3 DNA sequence: TGTGCCAGCAGTGACAGGGGGCTGTCTAATGAAAAACTGTTTTTT. Its translation: CASSDRGLSNEKLFF.

This rearrangement joins TRBV28 to TRBJ2-7; 10 nucleotides match TRBD2. CDR3 length: 16 residues. V shed 4 bases, J shed 4 bases, and the junction held 10 bases outside the gene matches. Germline CDR1 is MDHEN and CDR2 is SYDVKM. The CDR3 coding sequence is TGTGCCAGCAGTTCGACGCTCGCTAGCGGGAGTTACGAGCAGTACTTC. Protein product: CASSSTLASGSYEQYF. Based on the CDR3 plus reference TRBV28 and TRBJ2-7, the full variable domain is DVKVTQSSRYLVKRTGEKVFLECVQDMDHENMFWYRQDPGLGLRLIYFSYDVKMKEKGDIPEGYSVSREKKERFSLILESASTNQTSMYLCASSSTLASGSYEQYFGPGTRLTVT.

J is TRBJ2-3 and V is TRBV28; TRBD2 matches 7 bases. V trimming: 5 bases; J trimming: 1 base; junction bases outside the gene matches: 9. The CDR3 consists of 16 residues. Germline V gene lookup returns CDR1 MDHEN and CDR2 SYDVKM. The CDR3 region has the DNA TGTGCCAGCAGTCTGGGTAGCGGGTTGGGCACAGATACGCAGTATTTT. Amino acids: CASSLGSGLGTDTQYF.